The clone carrying this TCR beta chain has ten or more counts. Its antigen is unidentified. The TCR beta CDR3 regions underwent amplification using RNA transcripts as the source. HTBI primers were employed in a first-round RT-PCR of the TCR CDR3. TCRdb independently ran MiXCR on the multiplex PCR reads; one entry per CDR3 protein. Here the sample spans just under 750,000 distinct CDR3 sequences, around a third being singletons. Absent ophthalmopathy progression within 18 months defined stable Graves' hyperthyroidism. Each diagnosis drew on symptoms, thyroxine, TRAb, thyroid ultrasound and orbital computed tomography findings. These data are taken from a study of T cells in Graves' hyperthyroidism and ophthalmopathy. Study findings and constraints: Ophthalmopathy and stable hyperthyroidism were told apart by a 13 V-J model.

The clonotype comes from a woman aged 40 to 50 with Graves' hyperthyroidism. The specimen was blood.

The CDR3 loop reads CASSFYGSGFQETQYF. The DNA for the CDR3 is TGTGCCAGCAGCTTCTATGGCAGCGGCTTCCAAGAGACCCAGTACTTC. The chain links TRBV7-2 to TRBJ2-5; D possibly corresponds to TRBD2 (5 bases). V was shortened by 3 bases and J by 1 base, with 15 bases between the two germline ends. CDR3 length equals 16 residues. Per the germline V gene, CDR1 is SGHTA and CDR2 is FQGNSA.